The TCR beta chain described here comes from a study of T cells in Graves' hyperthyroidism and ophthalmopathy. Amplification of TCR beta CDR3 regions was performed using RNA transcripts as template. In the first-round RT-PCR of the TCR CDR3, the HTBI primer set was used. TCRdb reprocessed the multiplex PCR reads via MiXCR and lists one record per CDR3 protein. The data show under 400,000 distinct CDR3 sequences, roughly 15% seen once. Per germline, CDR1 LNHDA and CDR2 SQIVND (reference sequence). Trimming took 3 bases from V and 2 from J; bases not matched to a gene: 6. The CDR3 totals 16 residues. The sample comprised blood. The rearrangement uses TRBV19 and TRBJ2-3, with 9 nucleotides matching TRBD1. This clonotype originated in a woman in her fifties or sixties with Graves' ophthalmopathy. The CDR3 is CASSMAGTGYTDTQYF. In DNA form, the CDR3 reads TGTGCCAGTAGTATGGCCGGGACAGGGTACACAGATACGCAGTATTTT.